A single sample gave rise to the 29 T cell receptor beta chains below, sequenced in a study of T-cell reconstitution after alpha-beta-depleted transplantation in children (dated by TCRdb to 2015 to 2016). Libraries were constructed by PCR. Sequencing instrument: Illumina HiSeq 2500. TCR libraries were prepared with molecular barcoding, using unique molecular identifiers to normalize TCRbeta repertoire quantification. TCRdb reran the public reads through fastp at Q25 and MiXCR, keeping productive beta chains. CDR3 protein duplicates are merged, each entry listing the most common genes and DNA. For this sample there are 200,000 to 250,000 distinct CDR3 sequences; 12% appear just once. The ten top clones hold 2% to 3% of the sample. The starting material was PBMCs from the stem cell graft donor, obtained from the stem cell graft. The receptors shown here come from a human donor who donated a stem cell graft to a child with acute lymphoblastic leukemia.

At least ten counts were recorded for this clonotype. V usage is TRBV18 and J usage is TRBJ1-5, with no clear D. This CDR3 spans 13 amino acids. V was pared by 3 bases and J by 5 bases, with 8 bases between. Germline-derived CDR1 and CDR2 are KGHSH and LQKENI. The CDR3 region has the DNA TGTGCCAGCTCACCTAGAACCGATCAGCCCCAGCATTTT. Its protein is CASSPRTDQPQHF.

This clonotype was detected ten times or more. CDR3 amino acids: CASSFDLQETQYF. CDR3 DNA: TGTGCCAGCAGCTTCGACTTACAAGAGACCCAGTACTTC. The V call is TRBV7-2, the J call TRBJ2-5, with D uncertain. This CDR3 has 13 amino acids. V was shortened by 3 bases and J by 2 bases, with 7 bases between the two germline ends. Germline values: CDR1 SGHTA, CDR2 FQGNSA.

V and J are TRBV6-2 or TRBV6-3 and TRBJ2-2; TRBD1 agrees at 9 bases. Looked up from germline, CDR1 is MNHEY and CDR2 is SVGEGT. V dropped 7 bases and J dropped 5; count of bases not matched to a gene: 8. The CDR3 contains 15 residues. Here the CDR3 reads CASTPYRGLTGELFF. CDR3 nucleotide sequence: TGTGCCAGCACCCCCTACAGGGGGCTTACCGGGGAGCTGTTTTTT.

This clonotype was recorded a few times. J is TRBJ2-2 and V is TRBV4-2; D not certain. Between the trimmed V and J ends, which lost 0 bases and 1 base, there was a span of 6 bases. The CDR3 runs to 15 residues. Germline-derived CDR1 and CDR2 are LGHNA and YNFKEQ. CDR3 protein: CASSQDSKNTGELFF. DNA for the CDR3: TGTGCCAGCAGCCAAGATTCGAAGAACACCGGGGAGCTGTTTTTT.

This clonotype was observed a handful of times. The chain's CDR3 is CASSPHLRYSATGELFF. Here the CDR3 DNA reads TGCGCCAGCAGCCCACACCTTAGGTATAGCGCCACCGGGGAGCTGTTTTTT. The genes are TRBV5-1 and TRBJ2-2; D perhaps matches TRBD2 (5 bases). The CDR3 has 17 amino acids. Trimming took 4 bases from V and 4 from J, leaving 20 bases between them. Germline values: CDR1 SGHRS, CDR2 YFSETQ.

This clonotype showed up many times. The V gene is TRBV9, the J gene TRBJ2-5, with D tentatively TRBD1 or TRBD2 (5 bases each). This CDR3 region has 15 residues. From germline, CDR1 is SGDLS and CDR2 YYNGEE. Trimming took 0 bases from V and 8 from J, leaving 17 bases between them. The CDR3 DNA reads as TGTGCCAGCAGCGTAGAGGGACGATCTGGGGAAACCCAGTACTTC. Protein sequence: CASSVEGRSGETQYF. The full variable domain, in which reference TRBV9 and TRBJ2-5 provide the parts outside the CDR3, is DSGVTQTPKHLITATGQRVTLRCSPRSGDLSVYWYQQSLDQGLQFLIQYYNGEERAKGNILERFSAQQFPDLHSELNLSSLELGDSALYFCASSVEGRSGETQYFGPGTRLLVL.

The chain combines TRBV30 with TRBJ2-7, with D tentatively TRBD2 (5 bases). Trimming left V 1 base short and J 7 bases short, with 14 bases between. The V gene's germline CDR1 is GTSNPN and CDR2 SVGIG (reference sequence). The length of the CDR3 is 13 residues. The CDR3 sequence is CAWSALMKREQYF. The CDR3, as DNA: TGTGCCTGGAGTGCCCTTATGAAGCGGGAGCAGTACTTC.

The rearrangement uses TRBV6-5 and TRBJ1-4, with D unresolved. The V end was cut by 4 bases, the J end by 6 bases, with 12 bases between. The CDR3 spans 14 residues. Germline loops: CDR1 MNHEY, CDR2 SVGAGI. For the CDR3, the DNA is TGTGCCAGCAGTTTCCAACTTTTTGATGAAAAACTGTTTTTT. Protein product: CASSFQLFDEKLFF.

The table lists this clonotype with many counts. V usage is TRBV12-3 or TRBV12-4 and J usage is TRBJ1-2; a weak D match, TRBD1 (5 bases). This CDR3 region has 14 residues. Trimming removed 1 base at V and 3 bases at J, with 9 bases between. The CDR3 DNA sequence: TGTGCCAGCAGTTTAGGACAGTCTCACTATGGCTACACCTTC. As protein: CASSLGQSHYGYTF.

V and J are TRBV7-2 and TRBJ1-6; tentative D call: TRBD1 (6 bases). The CDR3 consists of 20 residues. The V gene's germline CDR1 is SGHTA and CDR2 FQGNSA. The germline V and J ends were trimmed by 0 bases and 0 bases, with 18 bases remaining between them. CDR3: CASSLAPLGGLSSYNSPLHF. Here the CDR3 DNA reads TGTGCCAGCAGCTTAGCTCCCCTAGGGGGGCTCAGCTCCTATAATTCACCCCTCCACTTT.

The chain links TRBV6-2 or TRBV6-3 to TRBJ1-2; 10 bases match TRBD1. Germline trimming cut 2 bases from V and 2 bases from J; bases unmatched to any gene: 5. The germline V gene encodes CDR1 MNHEY and CDR2 SVGEGT. This CDR3 spans 16 amino acids. Here the CDR3 DNA reads TGTGCCAGCAGTTACACCCCGGGACAGGGGAACTATGGCTACACCTTC. It yields the protein CASSYTPGQGNYGYTF.

This clonotype was picked up many times. The rearrangement links TRBV9 to TRBJ2-3, with 14 bases identical to TRBD2. The trim removed 1 base at V and 8 bases at J, leaving 6 bases unmatched. Germline loops: CDR1 SGDLS, CDR2 YYNGEE. CDR3 length: 16 residues. The CDR3, as DNA: TGTGCCAGCAGCGTACCCGGGACTAGCGGGAGTGGTACGCAGTATTTT. This translates into CASSVPGTSGSGTQYF.

This clonotype was seen ten or more times. The rearrangement joins TRBV6-5 to TRBJ2-7; TRBD1 matches 7 bases. The ends lost 5 bases at V and 3 bases at J; junction bases unmatched: 4. The CDR3 covers 13 residues. Germline V CDR1 and CDR2: MNHEY, SVGAGI. CDR3 nucleotides: TGTGCCAGCAGTAGGACAGGTCGCTACGAGCAGTACTTC. Its protein is CASSRTGRYEQYF.

This clonotype showed up many times. The chain has TRBV6-5 and TRBJ2-2; no clear D gene. The CDR3 runs to 13 residues. Germline lookup yields CDR1 MNHEY and CDR2 SVGAGI. Trimming removed 0 bases from V and 9 bases from J, with 8 bases in between. The DNA for the CDR3 is TGTGCCAGCAGTTACTCTGGGGTCCGGGAGCTGTTTTTT. As protein: CASSYSGVRELFF.

This clonotype was detected many times. The rearrangement uses TRBV6-5 and TRBJ2-2; 11 nucleotides match TRBD2. In germline, CDR1 is MNHEY, CDR2 SVGAGI. This CDR3 comprises 16 residues. J was trimmed by 8 bases and V by 0 bases; bases with no gene match: 5. The CDR3 nucleotides are TGTGCCAGCAGTTACTCCCTAGCGGGAGGCCAGGGGGAGCTGTTTTTT. It yields the protein CASSYSLAGGQGELFF.

This clonotype was seen repeatedly, ten times or more. The rearrangement uses TRBV7-2 and TRBJ2-4, with D perhaps TRBD1 (6 bases). The V gene lost 5 bases and the J gene lost 9 bases, with 17 bases spanning the gap. This CDR3 contains 14 residues. Germline loops: CDR1 SGHTA, CDR2 FQGNSA. As DNA, the CDR3 is TGTGCCAGCAGCCCACAGGGCTCCGGGTCCATTCAGTACTTC. Its protein product is CASSPQGSGSIQYF.

This clonotype was recorded many times. J is TRBJ2-3 and V is TRBV11-2; D perhaps matches TRBD1 (7 bases). CDR3 length: 16 residues. The V end lost 6 bases, the J end lost 6 bases, and 22 bases lay between the germline ends. Per germline, CDR1 SGHAT and CDR2 FQNNGV. CDR3 in amino acids: CASRGQRVINKDTQYF. The CDR3 DNA follows: TGTGCCAGCAGGGGACAGCGGGTGATTAACAAGGATACGCAGTATTTT. Full variable domain (rest looked up from reference TRBV11-2 and TRBJ2-3): EAGVAQSPRYKIIEKRQSVAFWCNPISGHATLYWYQQILGQGPKLLIQFQNNGVVDDSQLPKDRFSAERLKGVDSTLKIQPAKLEDSAVYLCASRGQRVINKDTQYFGPGTRLTVL.

This clonotype was seen repeatedly, ten times or more. The chain couples TRBV5-1 to TRBJ2-1; 10 bases map to TRBD1. This CDR3 has 16 amino acids. CDR1 and CDR2 from the germline V gene are SGHRS and YFSETQ. The J segment lost 10 bases and the V segment lost 4 bases, leaving 14 bases of the junction unmatched. CDR3: CASSGAGQGSSVEQFF. CDR3 DNA sequence: TGCGCCAGCAGCGGGGCGGGACAGGGGTCGTCGGTGGAGCAGTTCTTC. Filled out from reference TRBV5-1 and TRBJ2-1, the complete variable domain reads KAGVTQTPRYLIKTRGQQVTLSCSPISGHRSVSWYQQTPGQGLQFLFEYFSETQRNKGNFPGRFSGRQFSNSRSEMNVSTLELGDSALYLCASSGAGQGSSVEQFFGPGTRLTVL.

This clonotype was seen a few times. This chain uses TRBV30 with TRBJ1-3, with D unresolved. The CDR3 has 16 residues. V lost 0 bases and J lost 0, with 12 bases in between. Per the germline V gene, CDR1 is GTSNPN and CDR2 is SVGIG (reference sequence). The CDR3 region is CAWSVKGGHSGNTIYF. The CDR3 DNA reads TGTGCCTGGAGTGTAAAAGGTGGTCACTCTGGAAACACCATATATTTT.

This clonotype was recorded many times. This chain connects TRBV11-2 to TRBJ2-3, with 12 bases identical to TRBD2. Unmatched junction bases numbered 7, after V lost 2 bases and J lost 1 base. Germline loops: CDR1 SGHAT, CDR2 FQNNGV. This CDR3 contains 18 residues. For the CDR3, the DNA is TGTGCCAGCAGCTTAAGGAAAAGACTAGCGGGGGGCACAGATACGCAGTATTTT. Translating it yields CASSLRKRLAGGTDTQYF.

This clonotype turned up a few times. The chain joins TRBV12-3 or TRBV12-4 to TRBJ2-1, with 10 bases matching TRBD2. The CDR3 runs 18 residues. V shed 4 bases and J 4 bases; nucleotides not matched to a gene: 13. The CDR3 DNA is TGTGCCAGCAGTTCAGATGACATAGCGGGGGGCAAGTACAATGAGCAGTTCTTC. As protein: CASSSDDIAGGKYNEQFF.

This clonotype came up many times. The chain combines TRBV10-3 with TRBJ2-1, with 7 bases lining up with TRBD2. CDR1 is ENHRY, CDR2 SYGVKD, per germline. CDR3 size: 13 residues. V lost 7 bases to trimming and J lost 9 bases; unmatched junction nucleotides: 9. CDR3 in amino acids: CAITPAGTSEQFF. The DNA of the CDR3 is TGTGCCATCACTCCAGCGGGAACCTCTGAGCAGTTCTTC.

The sample holds many counts of this clonotype. The chain is built from TRBV5-1 and TRBJ2-7; TRBD2 agrees at 8 bases. After removal of 0 bases from V and 4 bases from J, the junction contained 3 bases not matched to a gene. The germline V gene encodes CDR1 SGHRS and CDR2 YFSETQ. The CDR3 is made up of 14 amino acids. Here the CDR3 DNA reads TGCGCCAGCAGCTTGGTACTAGCGGATTACGAGCAGTACTTC. This sequence encodes CASSLVLADYEQYF.

This clonotype was recorded many times. V gene TRBV27 combines with J gene TRBJ2-1; TRBD2 might be the D (6 bases). Trimming removed 2 bases from V and 8 bases from J, with 13 bases in between. Germline values: CDR1 MNHEY, CDR2 SMNVEV (reference sequence). The length of the CDR3 is 14 residues. CDR3 nucleotides: TGTGCCAGCAGTTTAAACGGGAGAGGCGATGAGCAGTTCTTC. This codes for CASSLNGRGDEQFF.

The chain uses TRBV7-7 and TRBJ2-5; tentatively, D is TRBD1 (7 bases). Trimming cost V 3 bases and J 4 bases, with 18 bases left between them. The CDR3 has 16 residues. Per germline, CDR1 SSHAT and CDR2 FNYEAQ (reference sequence). The CDR3 sequence is CASSLWGRGEGETQYF. DNA for the CDR3: TGTGCCAGCAGCTTGTGGGGCAGGGGGGAAGGAGAGACCCAGTACTTC.

The table lists this clonotype with many counts. The CDR3 nucleotides are TGTGCCAGCTGTCAGGGAGTCGGGGGGCCGTGGGAGACCCAGTACTTC. This encodes CASCQGVGGPWETQYF. This chain connects TRBV6-5 to TRBJ2-5; perhaps TRBD2 as D (7 bases). The CDR3 spans 16 residues. CDR1 is MNHEY and CDR2 is SVGAGI in the germline V gene. Trimming pared 8 bases from V and 5 bases from J, leaving 24 bases between.

This clonotype has ten or more counts. J is TRBJ1-1 and V is TRBV28; 7 nucleotides match TRBD1. J gave up 3 bases and V 5 bases, and 6 bases lay outside the gene matches. The CDR3 loop spans 14 amino acids. The V gene's germline CDR1 is MDHEN and CDR2 SYDVKM. CDR3 DNA sequence: TGTGCCAGCAGTCCAGAGGGGACAGACACTGAAGCTTTCTTT. Protein product: CASSPEGTDTEAFF.

In this sample, this clonotype turned up many times. V usage is TRBV24-1 and J usage is TRBJ2-2, with 7 bases lining up with TRBD1. From germline, CDR1 is KGHDR and CDR2 SFDVKD. The trim removed 3 bases at V and 4 bases at J, leaving 7 bases unmatched. This CDR3 is 16 amino acids long. DNA of the CDR3: TGTGCCACCAGTGATCCGCGACAGGGAACCACCGGGGAGCTGTTTTTT. This translates into CATSDPRQGTTGELFF.

This clonotype has a count of ten or more. The chain couples TRBV4-2 to TRBJ2-7; D unresolved. Germline V gives CDR1 LGHNA, CDR2 YNFKEQ. CDR3 size: 14 residues. The V end was cut by 0 bases, the J end by 5 bases, with 11 bases between. The CDR3 nucleotides read TGTGCCAGCAGCCAAGATGGGATTGGGGACGAGCAGTACTTC. Amino acids: CASSQDGIGDEQYF.